One sample yielded the 26 T cell receptor beta chains listed below, sequenced in a study of blood T cell repertoires in COVID-19. TCRdb keeps only in-frame clones here, not all; method: immunoSEQ multiplex PCR. This sample has around 67,000 clones, with 84% found just once. Sequenced material: peripheral blood. These receptors originate from a man between 65 and 80 years old with acute or convalescent COVID-19.

A few counts support this clone. The rearrangement uses TRBV11-2 and TRBJ1-4; D uncertain. V was cut by 1 base and J by 7 bases, with 13 bases left in between. Germline V lookup: CDR1 SGHAT, CDR2 FQNNGV. The CDR3 is made up of 15 amino acids. For the CDR3, the DNA is TGTGCCAGCAGCTTAGTCTACAGAACAACTGAAAAACTGTTTTTT. Translating gives CASSLVYRTTEKLFF.

This clone has just a few counts. The same CDR3 arises from other DNA sequences in this sample as well. The genes are TRBV4-1 and TRBJ1-1; 8 nucleotides match TRBD1. CDR3 length equals 15 residues. CDR1 is MGHRA, CDR2 YSYEKL, per germline. Trimming cost V 3 bases and J 5 bases; bases outside gene matches: 8. The CDR3 protein is CASSQADRGGTEAFF. DNA for the CDR3: TGCGCCAGCAGCCAGGCTGACAGGGGAGGGACTGAAGCTTTCTTT.

This clone was counted ten times or more. The rearrangement joins TRBV2 to TRBJ2-7; 7 nucleotides align to TRBD2. The CDR3 sequence is 14 residues long. The J segment lost 0 bases and the V segment lost 9 bases, leaving 8 bases of the junction unmatched. The germline gives CDR1 SNHLY, CDR2 FYNNEI. CDR3 nucleotides: TGTGCCAGTGGGCCCGGGACTACCTCCTACGAGCAGTACTTC. Translation gives CASGPGTTSYEQYF.

In this sample, this clone turned up once. The chain is built from TRBV7-9 and TRBJ2-3; 7 positions match TRBD2. Germline V gene sequence: CDR1 SEHNR, CDR2 FQNEAQ (reference sequence). This CDR3 comprises 14 residues. Trimming took 3 bases from V and 4 from J; bases not matched to a gene: 4. Here the CDR3 reads CASSFPTSPDTQYF. The CDR3 region has the DNA TGTGCCAGCAGCTTTCCGACTAGCCCAGATACGCAGTATTTT.

The rearrangement links TRBV20-1 to TRBJ1-1, with 7 positions matching TRBD1. The germline V gene has CDR1 DFQATT and CDR2 SNEGSKA (reference sequence). The CDR3 totals 12 residues. V lost 3 bases to trimming and J lost 7 bases; unmatched junction nucleotides: 5. CDR3 in amino acids: CSASQGGFEAFF. The DNA for the CDR3 is TGCAGTGCTAGTCAGGGGGGATTTGAAGCTTTCTTT.

V is TRBV11-2 and J is TRBJ2-1, with 9 positions matching TRBD2. The V segment lost 5 bases and the J segment 5 bases; nucleotides outside the gene matches: 7. This CDR3 has 15 amino acids. The V gene's germline CDR1 is SGHAT and CDR2 FQNNGV. Written as DNA, the CDR3 is TGTGCCAGCAGCGCCCGACTAGCGGCGAACAATGAGCAGTTCTTC. Amino acids: CASSARLAANNEQFF.

This clone was detected only once. The J gene is TRBJ1-1, the V gene TRBV6-6; D not certain. The CDR3 covers 13 residues. Germline CDR1 MNHNY, CDR2 SVGAGI (reference sequence). The V and J ends lost 4 bases and 8 bases respectively, with 14 bases between them. The CDR3 DNA reads as TGTGCCAGCAGTTTCGAGGGAAGGTTGGAAGCTTTCTTT. Translated: CASSFEGRLEAFF.

V is TRBV19 and J is TRBJ2-1, with 10 positions matching TRBD2. Germline V gene sequence: CDR1 LNHDA, CDR2 SQIVND (reference sequence). Trimming cost V 0 bases and J 15 bases; bases outside gene matches: 11. The CDR3 contains 15 residues. Here the CDR3 reads CASSIDFVLAGDLFF. The CDR3 DNA is TGTGCCAGTAGTATAGATTTTGTCCTAGCGGGAGATTTGTTCTTC.

The rearrangement uses TRBV5-4 and TRBJ1-2; 7 bases are a match to TRBD1. This CDR3 has 15 amino acids. Trimming at V came to 0 bases and at J to 3 bases, leaving 5 bases not matched to a gene. Germline lookup yields CDR1 SGHNT and CDR2 YYREEE (reference sequence). The DNA of the CDR3 is TGTGCCAGCAGCTTGGGACAGGGAGGCTACTATGGCTACACCTTC. Translation: CASSLGQGGYYGYTF.

J is TRBJ1-1 and V is TRBV11-3, with TRBD1 identical over 7 bases. CDR1 and CDR2 (germline): SGHNT, YENEEA. The CDR3 length is 13 residues. The junction had 5 bases not matched to a gene; V was cut back by 9 bases and J by 1 base. The CDR3 here is CASRGQENTEAFF. The CDR3 DNA reads as TGTGCCAGTCGAGGACAGGAGAACACTGAAGCTTTCTTT.

This clone was detected only once. J is TRBJ1-3 and V is TRBV29-1; 9 bases are a match to TRBD1. CDR3 size: 14 residues. The trim removed 6 bases at V and 1 base at J, leaving 4 bases unmatched. Germline values: CDR1 SQVTM, CDR2 ANQGSEA. The CDR3 nucleotides are TGCAGCGTGGGACAGGGAGTTTCTGGAAACACCATATATTTT. Encoded protein: CSVGQGVSGNTIYF. The whole variable domain, filled in from reference TRBV29-1 and TRBJ1-3, reads SAVISQKPSRDICQRGTSLTIQCQVDSQVTMMFWYRQQPGQSLTLIATANQGSEATYESGFVIDKFPISRPNLTFSTLTVSNMSPEDSSIYLCSVGQGVSGNTIYFGEGSWLTVV.

V usage is TRBV9 and J usage is TRBJ2-2; 10 nucleotides line up with TRBD2. The V segment lost 3 bases and the J segment 5 bases; nucleotides outside the gene matches: 4. The CDR3 is made up of 15 amino acids. CDR1 and CDR2 from the germline V gene are SGDLS and YYNGEE. The CDR3 DNA reads TGTGCCAGCAGCGGGAGCGGGGGGGTAACCGGGGAGCTGTTTTTT. Protein product: CASSGSGGVTGELFF.

The chain recombines TRBV7-3 with TRBJ1-1; TRBD1 aligns across 7 bases. J lost 5 bases, V lost 5 bases, and 8 bases had no gene match. Germline CDR1 is SGHTA and CDR2 is FQGTGA. The CDR3 covers 14 residues. CDR3 residues: CASSETGDRTEAFF. CDR3 in DNA: TGTGCCAGCAGCGAAACAGGGGATCGAACTGAAGCTTTCTTT.

The chain combines TRBV3-1 (or the pseudogene TRBV3-2) with TRBJ2-7; weak D call: TRBD1 (6 bases). The CDR3 length is 12 residues. V shed 2 bases and J shed 6 bases, with 8 bases lying between them. The germline CDR1 and CDR2 sequences are LGHDT and YNNKEL (reference sequence). This CDR3 is CASSQLRGEQYF. DNA of the CDR3: TGTGCCAGCAGCCAACTCAGGGGCGAGCAGTACTTC.

The rearrangement links TRBV7-2 to TRBJ2-1; D unresolved. The CDR3 has 12 residues. V lost 1 base and J 13 bases, leaving 11 bases between the germline ends. Germline V gives CDR1 SGHTA, CDR2 FQGNSA. The CDR3 spells CASSLGLQYQFF. The CDR3, as DNA: TGTGCCAGCAGCTTAGGGCTGCAGTATCAGTTCTTC.

This chain connects TRBV19 to TRBJ1-2; TRBD1 agrees at 9 bases. V lost 5 bases to trimming and J lost 7 bases; unmatched junction nucleotides: 2. CDR1 LNHDA and CDR2 SQIVND come from the germline V gene (reference sequence). The CDR3 is made up of 12 amino acids. In nucleotides, the CDR3 is TGTGCCAGTAGTCTACAGGGGGCTGGCTACACCTTC. It specifies CASSLQGAGYTF.

This rearrangement joins TRBV7-9 to TRBJ1-2; 8 bases align to TRBD1. CDR1 is SEHNR, CDR2 FQNEAQ, per germline (reference sequence). J lost 5 bases, V lost 4 bases, and 6 bases had no gene match. This CDR3 is 14 amino acids long. CDR3 in amino acids: CASSSGQGWYGYTF. For the CDR3, the DNA is TGTGCCAGCAGCTCCGGACAGGGTTGGTATGGCTACACCTTC. Combining the CDR3 with reference TRBV7-9 and TRBJ1-2 gives the whole variable domain DTGVSQNPRHKITKRGQNVTFRCDPISEHNRLYWYRQTLGQGPEFLTYFQNEAQLEKSRLLSDRFSAERPKGSFSTLEIQRTEQGDSAMYLCASSSGQGWYGYTFGSGTRLTVV.

V usage is TRBV15 and J usage is TRBJ1-2, with 9 bases identical to TRBD1. CDR1 and CDR2 from the germline V gene are LNHNV and YYDKDF (reference sequence). This CDR3 is built from 15 residues. The ends lost 2 bases at V and 4 bases at J; junction bases unmatched: 5. CDR3 amino acids: CATSRTLTGGYGYTF. The DNA for the CDR3 is TGTGCCACCAGCAGAACCCTGACAGGGGGCTATGGCTACACCTTC.

The CDR3 spells CASSYSHDIYEQYF. Written as DNA, the CDR3 is TGTGCCAGCAGTTACTCCCACGACATTTACGAGCAGTACTTC. The chain carries TRBV6-5 and TRBJ2-7, with D uncertain. Germline lookup yields CDR1 MNHEY and CDR2 SVGAGI. V dropped 0 bases and J dropped 4 bases, with 10 bases sitting between them. There are 14 residues in the CDR3.

The chain carries TRBV5-6 and TRBJ1-1; D gene ambiguous. This CDR3 is built from 11 residues. From germline, CDR1 is SGHDT and CDR2 YYEEEE. Trimming removed 0 bases at V and 7 bases at J, with 4 bases between. Written as DNA, the CDR3 is TGTGCCAGCAGCTTGGCGGGTGAAGCTTTCTTT. Protein: CASSLAGEAFF. Complete variable domain (other parts from reference TRBV5-6 and TRBJ1-1): DAGVTQSPTHLIKTRGQQVTLRCSPKSGHDTVSWYQQALGQGPQFIFQYYEEEERQRGNFPDRFSGHQFPNYSSELNVNALLLGDSALYLCASSLAGEAFFGQGTRLTVV.

This clone was counted a few times. The V call is TRBV6-5, the J call TRBJ1-2; D is possibly TRBD1 (5 bases). Germline loops: CDR1 MNHEY, CDR2 SVGAGI. Deletions cut 5 bases from V and 5 bases from J, with 12 bases between. This CDR3 is built from 13 residues. The chain's CDR3 is CASSKRQIYGYTF. Written as DNA, the CDR3 is TGTGCCAGCAGTAAACGACAGATATATGGCTACACCTTC.

The rearrangement uses TRBV30 and TRBJ2-6; D is possibly TRBD1 (6 bases). The CDR3 consists of 16 residues. Germline CDR1 GTSNPN, CDR2 SVGIG (reference sequence). The germline V and J ends were trimmed by 2 bases and 0 bases, with 11 bases remaining between them. CDR3 protein: CAWSLGASSGANVLTF. For the CDR3, the DNA is TGTGCCTGGAGTCTGGGGGCGAGCTCTGGGGCCAACGTCCTGACTTTC.

The chain carries TRBV2 and TRBJ1-5; 8 nucleotides agree with TRBD1. The CDR3 spans 16 residues. Losses at the gene ends were 6 bases for V and 3 bases for J; bases not matched to a gene: 10. CDR1 is SNHLY, CDR2 FYNNEI, per germline. CDR3 amino acids: CASRGTGQPLNQPQHF. For the CDR3, the DNA is TGTGCCAGCAGGGGGACAGGCCAACCACTCAATCAGCCCCAGCATTTT.

V is TRBV2 and J is TRBJ2-5, with D possibly TRBD1 on 6 matching bases. The V gene lost 5 bases and the J gene lost 0 bases, with 13 bases spanning the gap. The CDR3 consists of 15 residues. Germline V gene data show CDR1 as SNHLY and CDR2 as FYNNEI. The CDR3 is CASSPGHPYQETQYF. The CDR3 DNA reads as TGTGCCAGCAGTCCGGGACACCCGTACCAAGAGACCCAGTACTTC.

This clone was observed a single time. At one boundary the junction diverges from the germline segment, which might be a read error. This chain connects TRBV24-1 to TRBJ2-2, with a possible D match to TRBD2 (7 bases). Germline V gene data show CDR1 as KGHDR and CDR2 as SFDVKD. CDR3 size: 13 residues. CDR3 coding DNA: TGTGCCACGGGGGGGCCGAACGCCGGGGAGCTGTTTTTT. Translating gives CATGGPNAGELFF.

This clone was detected only once. The genes are TRBV2 and TRBJ2-5; TRBD2 matches at 8 bases. Germline trimming cut 8 bases from V and 0 bases from J; bases unmatched to any gene: 14. The CDR3 has 17 amino acids. The germline gives CDR1 SNHLY, CDR2 FYNNEI. In DNA, the CDR3 is TGTGCCAGCGGTACGCCGGGGGGGCGCCAGTACCAAGAGACCCAGTACTTC. Its translation is CASGTPGGRQYQETQYF.